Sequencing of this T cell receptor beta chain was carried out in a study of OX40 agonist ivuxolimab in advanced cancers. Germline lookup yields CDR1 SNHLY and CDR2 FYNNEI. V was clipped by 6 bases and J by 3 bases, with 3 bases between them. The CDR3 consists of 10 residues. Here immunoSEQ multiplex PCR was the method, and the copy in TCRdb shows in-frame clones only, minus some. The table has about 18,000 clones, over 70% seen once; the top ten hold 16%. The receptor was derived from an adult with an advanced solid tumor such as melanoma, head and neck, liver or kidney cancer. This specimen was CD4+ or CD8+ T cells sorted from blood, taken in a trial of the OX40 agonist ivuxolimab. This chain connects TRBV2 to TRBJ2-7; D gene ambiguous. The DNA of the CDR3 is TGTGCCAGCAGGATCTACGAGCAGTACTTC. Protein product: CASRIYEQYF.